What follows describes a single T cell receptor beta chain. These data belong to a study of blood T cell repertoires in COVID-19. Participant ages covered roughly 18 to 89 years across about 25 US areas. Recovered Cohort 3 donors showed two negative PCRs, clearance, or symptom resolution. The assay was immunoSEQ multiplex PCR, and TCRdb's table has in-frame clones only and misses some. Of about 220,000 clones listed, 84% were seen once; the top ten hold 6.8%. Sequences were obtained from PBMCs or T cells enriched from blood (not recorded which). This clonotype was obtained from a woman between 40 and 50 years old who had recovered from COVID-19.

The CDR3 nucleotides are TGTGCCAGCAGCCCTAGGGGCGGGGGCAGTGGCTACACCTTC. Translation: CASSPRGGGSGYTF. The chain carries TRBV14 and TRBJ1-2, with TRBD1 as a possible D gene (6 bases). Germline assignment: CDR1 SGHDN and CDR2 FVKESK. Deletions cut 4 bases from V and 7 bases from J, with 16 bases between. The CDR3 runs to 14 residues.